The 3 T cell receptor beta chains given below trace back to one sample, sequenced in a study of cytotoxic CD8 clonotypes in ibrutinib-treated CLL. TCRdb's table, derived via immunoSEQ multiplex PCR, lists solely in-frame clones and lacks some. Here the sample spans over 110,000 clones, approximately 90% being singletons. Sample: PBMCs, taken after 12 months of ibrutinib treatment. These receptors came from a human donor with chronic lymphocytic leukemia.

J is TRBJ2-1 and V is TRBV4-1; the match to TRBD1 covers 7 bases. Germline V lookup: CDR1 MGHRA, CDR2 YSYEKL. This CDR3 spans 12 amino acids. With 4 bases clipped from V and 10 bases from J, the junction kept 4 bases outside the gene matches. CDR3 residues: CASSPDRAEQFF. Here the CDR3 DNA reads TGCGCCAGCAGCCCCGACAGGGCCGAGCAGTTCTTC.

The chain couples TRBV5-1 to TRBJ2-5, with TRBD1 as a possible D gene (5 bases). The CDR3 runs to 15 residues. Germline V CDR1 and CDR2: SGHRS, YFSETQ. The ends were cut back, 2 bases at V and 5 bases at J, with 16 bases in the middle. The CDR3 loop reads CASSFYTQEGETQYF. The CDR3 DNA sequence: TGCGCCAGCAGCTTCTATACACAGGAAGGGGAGACCCAGTACTTC.

The chain carries TRBV19 and TRBJ1-5; TRBD1 is a possible D gene (5 bases). The CDR3 extends over 15 amino acids. From germline, CDR1 is LNHDA and CDR2 SQIVND (reference sequence). Deletions cut 5 bases from V and 4 bases from J, with 15 bases between. In DNA form, the CDR3 reads TGTGCCAGTAGTGGCGAGACAGTGCGGAATCAGCCCCAGCATTTT. It yields the protein CASSGETVRNQPQHF.